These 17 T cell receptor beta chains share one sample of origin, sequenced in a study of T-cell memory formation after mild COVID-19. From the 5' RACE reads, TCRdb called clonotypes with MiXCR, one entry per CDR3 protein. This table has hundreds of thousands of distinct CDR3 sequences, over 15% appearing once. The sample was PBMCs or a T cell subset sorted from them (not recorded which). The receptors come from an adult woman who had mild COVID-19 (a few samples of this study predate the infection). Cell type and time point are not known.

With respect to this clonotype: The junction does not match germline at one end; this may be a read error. DNA of the CDR3: TGTGACAGCAGTTTAGGGGGGACAGCGACTGAAGCTTTCTTT. This encodes CDSSLGGTATEAFF. The chain is built from TRBV12-3 or TRBV12-4 and TRBJ1-1; 7 bases align to TRBD1. This CDR3 has 14 amino acids.

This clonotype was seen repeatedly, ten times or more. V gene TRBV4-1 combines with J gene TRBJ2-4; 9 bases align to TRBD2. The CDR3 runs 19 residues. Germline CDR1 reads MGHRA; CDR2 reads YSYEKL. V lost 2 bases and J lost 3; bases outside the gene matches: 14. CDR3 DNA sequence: TGCGCCAGCAGCCAACCCCCGCTAGCGGGGTCCGTCGGCAAAAACATTCAGTACTTC. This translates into CASSQPPLAGSVGKNIQYF.

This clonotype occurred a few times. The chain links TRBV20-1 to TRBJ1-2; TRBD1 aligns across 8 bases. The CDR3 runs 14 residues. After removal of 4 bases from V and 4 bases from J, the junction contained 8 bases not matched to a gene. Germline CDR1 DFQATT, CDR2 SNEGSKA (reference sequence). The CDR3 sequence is CSANPSGGLYGYTF. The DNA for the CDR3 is TGCAGTGCTAATCCCTCAGGGGGCCTCTATGGCTACACCTTC.

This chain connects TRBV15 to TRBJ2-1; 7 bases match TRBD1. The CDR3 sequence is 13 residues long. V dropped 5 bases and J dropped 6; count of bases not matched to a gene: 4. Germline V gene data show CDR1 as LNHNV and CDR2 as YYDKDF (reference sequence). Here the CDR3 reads CATSGGQPNEQFF. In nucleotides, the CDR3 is TGTGCCACCAGCGGGGGACAGCCCAATGAGCAGTTCTTC.

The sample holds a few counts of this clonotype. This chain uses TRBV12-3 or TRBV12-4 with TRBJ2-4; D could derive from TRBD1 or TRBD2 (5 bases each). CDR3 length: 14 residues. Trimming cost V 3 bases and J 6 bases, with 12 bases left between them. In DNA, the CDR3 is TGTGCCAGCAGTTTCCGGGACCTATTAAACATTCAGTACTTC. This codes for CASSFRDLLNIQYF.

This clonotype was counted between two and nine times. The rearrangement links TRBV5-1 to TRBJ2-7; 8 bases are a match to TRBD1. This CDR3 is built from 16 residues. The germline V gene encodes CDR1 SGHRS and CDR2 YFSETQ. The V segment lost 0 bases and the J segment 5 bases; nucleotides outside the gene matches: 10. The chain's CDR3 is CASSLVSGQGYHEQYF. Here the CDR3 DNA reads TGCGCCAGCAGCTTGGTAAGCGGACAGGGTTACCACGAGCAGTACTTC.

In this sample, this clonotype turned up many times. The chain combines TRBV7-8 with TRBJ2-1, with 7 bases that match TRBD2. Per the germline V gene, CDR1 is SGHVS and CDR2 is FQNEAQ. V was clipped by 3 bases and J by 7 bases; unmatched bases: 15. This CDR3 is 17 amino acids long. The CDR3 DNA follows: TGTGCCAGCAGCTTCGAGGGAGCGGGACTGCTGAGAAATGAGCAGTTCTTC. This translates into CASSFEGAGLLRNEQFF.

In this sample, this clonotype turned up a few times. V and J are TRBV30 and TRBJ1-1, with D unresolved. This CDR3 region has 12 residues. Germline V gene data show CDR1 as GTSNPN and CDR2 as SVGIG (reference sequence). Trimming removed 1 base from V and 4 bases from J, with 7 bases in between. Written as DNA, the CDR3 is TGTGCCTGGAGTGAGATGGGCACTGAAGCTTTCTTT. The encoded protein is CAWSEMGTEAFF.

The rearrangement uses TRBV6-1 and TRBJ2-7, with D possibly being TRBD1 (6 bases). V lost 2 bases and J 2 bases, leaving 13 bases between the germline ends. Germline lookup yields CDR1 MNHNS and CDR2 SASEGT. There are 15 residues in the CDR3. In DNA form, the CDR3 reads TGTGCCAGCAGTGAACTAGAGACAGGCACCTACGAGCAGTACTTC. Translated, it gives CASSELETGTYEQYF.

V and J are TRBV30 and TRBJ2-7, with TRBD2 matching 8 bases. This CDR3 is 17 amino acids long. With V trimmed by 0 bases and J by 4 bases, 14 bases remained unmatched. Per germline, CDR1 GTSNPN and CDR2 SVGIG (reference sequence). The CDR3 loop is CAWSVRRTAGGWYEQYF. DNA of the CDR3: TGTGCCTGGAGTGTAAGGAGGACGGCGGGAGGATGGTACGAGCAGTACTTC.

DNA for the CDR3: TGTGCCAGCAGTCCGGCCCCTAGCGGGAGAGCCGGGGAGCTGTTTTTT. Its protein is CASSPAPSGRAGELFF. V usage is TRBV6-2 or TRBV6-3 and J usage is TRBJ2-2; 10 bases are shared with TRBD2. The CDR3 contains 16 residues. After removal of 5 bases from V and 6 bases from J, the junction contained 9 bases not matched to a gene. The germline gives CDR1 MNHEY, CDR2 SVGEGT.

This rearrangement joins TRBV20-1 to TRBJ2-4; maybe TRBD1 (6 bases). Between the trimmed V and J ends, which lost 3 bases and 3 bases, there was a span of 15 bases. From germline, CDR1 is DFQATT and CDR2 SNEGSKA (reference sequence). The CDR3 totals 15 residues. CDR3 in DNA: TGCAGTGCTAGGGAGGCCGACAGGCTCAAAAACATTCAGTACTTC. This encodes CSAREADRLKNIQYF.

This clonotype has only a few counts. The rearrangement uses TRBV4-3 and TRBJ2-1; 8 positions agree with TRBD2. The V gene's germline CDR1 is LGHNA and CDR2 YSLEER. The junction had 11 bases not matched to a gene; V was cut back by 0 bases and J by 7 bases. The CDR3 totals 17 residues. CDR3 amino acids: CASSQEGVGRAGNEQFF. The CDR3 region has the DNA TGCGCCAGCAGCCAAGAGGGGGTCGGGAGGGCCGGAAATGAGCAGTTCTTC.

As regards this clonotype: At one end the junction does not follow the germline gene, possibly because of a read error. CDR3 amino acids: CAISLAGGSSYNEQFF. The DNA of the CDR3 is TGCGCCATCAGCTTAGCGGGAGGGAGCTCCTACAATGAGCAGTTCTTC. This chain uses TRBV5-1 with TRBJ2-1, with TRBD2 matching 11 bases. Germline CDR1 and CDR2: SGHRS and YFSETQ. The CDR3 is made up of 16 amino acids.

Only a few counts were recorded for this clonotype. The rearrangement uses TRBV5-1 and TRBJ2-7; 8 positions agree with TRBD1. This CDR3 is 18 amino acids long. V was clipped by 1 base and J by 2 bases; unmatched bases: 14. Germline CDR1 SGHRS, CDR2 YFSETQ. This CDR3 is CASSLRPPETGVPYEQYF. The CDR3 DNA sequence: TGCGCCAGCAGCTTGAGACCCCCTGAGACAGGGGTCCCCTACGAGCAGTACTTC.

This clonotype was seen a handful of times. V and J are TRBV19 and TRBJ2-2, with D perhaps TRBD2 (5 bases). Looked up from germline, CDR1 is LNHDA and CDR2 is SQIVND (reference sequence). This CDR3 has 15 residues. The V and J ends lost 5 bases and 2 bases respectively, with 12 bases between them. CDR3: CASSPRTYNTGELFF. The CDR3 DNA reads TGTGCCAGTAGTCCCAGGACTTATAACACCGGGGAGCTGTTTTTT.

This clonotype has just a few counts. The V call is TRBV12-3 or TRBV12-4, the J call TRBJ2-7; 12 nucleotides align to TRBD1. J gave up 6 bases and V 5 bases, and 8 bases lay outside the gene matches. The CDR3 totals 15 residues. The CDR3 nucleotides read TGTGCCAGCAGTCCCCCCGGGACAGGGGGCATCGAGCAGTACTTC. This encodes CASSPPGTGGIEQYF.